This TCR beta chain was retrieved from a study of T-cell reconstitution after alpha-beta-depleted transplantation in children. Preparation of the TCRbeta library was carried out with unique molecular identifiers. TCRdb fed the PCR reads into MiXCR, producing one record per CDR3 protein. The data contain about half a million distinct CDR3 sequences, around 12% of them seen just once; the ten biggest clones take up around 5.8%. V lost 6 bases and J 4 bases, leaving 15 bases between the germline ends. This CDR3 has 14 residues. This clonotype was seen only a few times. The source of this sequence is a human donor who donated a stem cell graft to a child with combined immunodeficiency. The genes are TRBV12-3 or TRBV12-4 and TRBJ1-2, with D possibly matching TRBD1 (5 bases). The sample in question was PBMCs from the stem cell graft donor, obtained from the stem cell graft. The CDR3 loop reads CASRPDSGSYGYTF. CDR3 nucleotide sequence: TGTGCCAGCAGGCCCGACAGCGGGAGCTATGGCTACACCTTC.